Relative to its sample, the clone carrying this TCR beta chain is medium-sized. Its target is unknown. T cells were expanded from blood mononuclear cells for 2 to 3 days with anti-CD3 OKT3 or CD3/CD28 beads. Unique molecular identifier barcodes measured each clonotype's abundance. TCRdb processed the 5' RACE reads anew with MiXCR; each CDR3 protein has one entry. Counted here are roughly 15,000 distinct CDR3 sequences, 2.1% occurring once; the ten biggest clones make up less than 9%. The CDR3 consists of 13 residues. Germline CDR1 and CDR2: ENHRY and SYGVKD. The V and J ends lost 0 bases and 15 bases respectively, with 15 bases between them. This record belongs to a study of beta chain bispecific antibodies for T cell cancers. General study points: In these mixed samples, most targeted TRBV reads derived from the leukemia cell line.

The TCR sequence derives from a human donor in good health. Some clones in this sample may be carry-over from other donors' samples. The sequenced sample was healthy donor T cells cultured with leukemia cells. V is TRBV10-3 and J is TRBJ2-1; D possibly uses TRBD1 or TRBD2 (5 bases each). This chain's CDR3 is CAISESLQGEGFF. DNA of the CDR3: TGTGCCATCAGTGAGTCATTGCAGGGCGAGGGGTTCTTC.